These 17 T cell receptor beta chains were all obtained from the same sample, sequenced in a study of cytomegalovirus exposure and HLA in healthy donors. PCR was performed using 60 Vbeta and 13 Jbeta primers. Libraries were prepared by immunoSEQ multiplex PCR; TCRdb keeps only in-frame clonotypes and omits some of them. The data show more than 100,000 clones, with around three quarters seen just once and around 4% held by the top ten. The specimen was PBMCs. The source is a human donor in good health.

This clone has only a few counts. The chain couples TRBV1 to TRBJ2-1; whether TRBD2, the table's D call, matches the DNA was not checked. TRBV1 counts as a pseudogene. This CDR3 comprises 16 residues. CDR3 residues: CTSSQEAESHHNEQFF. The CDR3 region has the DNA TGCACCAGCAGCCAAGAAGCGGAGTCCCACCACAATGAGCAGTTCTTC.

The chain links TRBV30 to TRBJ2-7; D perhaps matches TRBD1 (5 bases). Germline values: CDR1 GTSNPN, CDR2 SVGIG (reference sequence). The CDR3 totals 12 residues. The CDR3 coding sequence is TGTGGGGGCGGCGCGAGCTCCTACGAGCAGTACTTC. Protein product: CGGGASSYEQYF.

The J gene is TRBJ1-6, the V gene TRBV6-6; D uncertain. The CDR3 totals 15 residues. Germline CDR1 MNHNY, CDR2 SVGAGI (reference sequence). The V end was cut by 3 bases, the J end by 0 bases, with 6 bases between. The CDR3 here is CASSYASSYNSPLHF. The CDR3 nucleotides read TGTGCCAGCAGTTATGCTAGCTCCTATAATTCACCCCTCCACTTT.

In nucleotides, the CDR3 is TGTGCCAGCAGCCCGGGGGTCGTGGGAGGGCCACCAGATACGCAGTATTTT. It codes for CASSPGVVGGPPDTQYF. The rearrangement uses TRBV9 and TRBJ2-3; 7 bases are a match to TRBD2. Looked up from germline, CDR1 is SGDLS and CDR2 is YYNGEE. The CDR3 covers 17 residues. The V and J ends lost 4 bases and 4 bases, in that order; junction bases with no gene match: 15.

This chain connects TRBV19 to TRBJ1-1, with D possibly being TRBD1 (6 bases). This CDR3 has 16 amino acids. Germline CDR1 LNHDA, CDR2 SQIVND (reference sequence). The germline V and J ends were trimmed by 0 bases and 0 bases, with 11 bases remaining between them. CDR3 bases: TGTGCCAGTAGTATAGACGGGACACCATTGAACACTGAAGCTTTCTTT. Its protein is CASSIDGTPLNTEAFF.

The chain carries TRBV7-9 and TRBJ2-1; 7 bases map to TRBD1. The germline gives CDR1 SEHNR, CDR2 FQNEAQ (reference sequence). CDR3 length equals 15 residues. After removal of 5 bases from V and 7 bases from J, the junction contained 11 bases not matched to a gene. The CDR3 spells CASSRAGTEKNEQFF. The CDR3 coding sequence is TGTGCCAGCAGCCGTGCCGGGACAGAAAAAAATGAGCAGTTCTTC.

CDR3 protein: CASRWTGGQETQYF. The CDR3 nucleotides read TGTGCCAGCAGATGGACAGGCGGTCAAGAGACCCAGTACTTC. This rearrangement joins TRBV6-6 to TRBJ2-5; 7 bases map to TRBD1. This CDR3 has 14 amino acids. The germline V gene has CDR1 MNHNY and CDR2 SVGAGI (reference sequence). Unmatched junction bases numbered 6, after V lost 6 bases and J lost 2 bases.

This clone was seen only once. The chain has TRBV18 and TRBJ2-7, with 7 positions matching TRBD1. Trimming cost V 4 bases and J 5 bases; bases outside gene matches: 8. This CDR3 spans 14 amino acids. The germline V gene has CDR1 KGHSH and CDR2 LQKENI. Here the CDR3 DNA reads TGTGCCAGCTCACTACTGACAGGGCCCAACGAGCAGTACTTC. This sequence encodes CASSLLTGPNEQYF.

The rearrangement joins TRBV21-1 to TRBJ2-1; TRBD2, the table's D call, was not compared with the DNA. TRBV21-1 counts as a pseudogene. The CDR3 length is 16 residues. CDR3 DNA sequence: TGTGCCAGCAGCGGACCGGGACTAGCGGACTACAATGAGCAGTTCTTC. This translates into CASSGPGLADYNEQFF.

This clone was recorded once. V is TRBV4-1 and J is TRBJ2-7; no firm D call. With 1 base removed from V and 3 bases from J, the gap between germline ends came to 13 bases. Per germline, CDR1 MGHRA and CDR2 YSYEKL. This CDR3 contains 15 residues. The CDR3 loop reads CASSQAVGPDYEQYF. The DNA for the CDR3 is TGCGCCAGCAGCCAAGCCGTGGGCCCGGACTACGAGCAGTACTTC.

This sequence joins TRBV6-6 and TRBJ2-1, with 7 bases aligning to TRBD2. CDR1 and CDR2 (germline): MNHNY, SVGAGI (reference sequence). The CDR3 extends over 15 amino acids. Germline trimming cut 3 bases from V and 1 base from J; bases unmatched to any gene: 3. As DNA, the CDR3 is TGTGCCAGCAGTTATCTAGCGGAGTCCTACAATGAGCAGTTCTTC. This gives the protein CASSYLAESYNEQFF.

The rearrangement links TRBV25-1 to TRBJ2-7; 8 positions agree with TRBD1. J lost 0 bases, V lost 3 bases, and 10 bases had no gene match. The V gene's germline CDR1 is MGHDK and CDR2 SYGVNS. The CDR3 runs to 17 residues. The CDR3 coding sequence is TGTGCCAGCAGTGAGACTACGACAGGGGCGTCCTCCTACGAGCAGTACTTC. It specifies CASSETTTGASSYEQYF.

V usage is TRBV7-6 and J usage is TRBJ1-6; D is unresolved. The CDR3 is 18 amino acids. Germline CDR1 and CDR2: SGHVS and FNYEAQ. V lost 1 base, J lost 2 bases, and 15 bases lay in between. The CDR3 DNA follows: TGTGCCAGCAGCTTAGGGGCCAGCGGCTACACCTATAATTCACCCCTCCACTTT. Residues: CASSLGASGYTYNSPLHF. Together with reference TRBV7-6 and TRBJ1-6, the CDR3 gives the full variable domain: GAGVSQSPRYKVTKRGQDVALRCDPISGHVSLYWYRQALGQGPEFLTYFNYEAQQDKSGLPNDRFSAERPEGSISTLTIQRTEQRDSAMYRCASSLGASGYTYNSPLHFGNGTRLTVT.

The chain joins TRBV10-3 to TRBJ1-1; TRBD1 matches at 9 bases. Germline-derived CDR1 and CDR2 are ENHRY and SYGVKD. Trimming removed 0 bases from V and 5 bases from J; junction bases left unmatched: 13. The CDR3 sequence is 18 residues long. The CDR3 reads CAISESTSRTGAKTEAFF. In nucleotides, the CDR3 is TGTGCCATCAGTGAGTCGACGTCTAGGACAGGGGCGAAGACTGAAGCTTTCTTT.

V and J are TRBV6-1 and TRBJ1-1; a possible D gene is TRBD1 (5 bases). This CDR3 spans 13 amino acids. The V end lost 5 bases, the J end lost 1 base, and 8 bases lay between the germline ends. Germline V gives CDR1 MNHNS, CDR2 SASEGT. CDR3 sequence reads: CASSPTANTEAFF. The CDR3 nucleotides read TGTGCCAGCAGTCCGACAGCGAACACTGAAGCTTTCTTT.

The rearrangement joins TRBV9 to TRBJ1-2, with a tentative D call TRBD1 (5 bases). This CDR3 region has 15 residues. The V and J ends lost 0 bases and 0 bases respectively, with 9 bases between them. Germline lookup yields CDR1 SGDLS and CDR2 YYNGEE. Written as DNA, the CDR3 is TGTGCCAGCAGCGTAGCCCCGACAGCTAACTATGGCTACACCTTC. Translated: CASSVAPTANYGYTF.

The rearrangement links TRBV12-5 to TRBJ2-7; 8 bases match TRBD2. The V segment lost 7 bases and the J segment 4 bases; nucleotides outside the gene matches: 15. The CDR3 sequence is 16 residues long. Germline values: CDR1 LGHNT, CDR2 FRNRAP. The CDR3 sequence: CASAPPGGLALYEQYF. CDR3 in DNA: TGTGCTAGTGCCCCACCCGGCGGACTAGCACTGTACGAGCAGTACTTC. The entire variable domain, with the rest obtained from reference TRBV12-5 and TRBJ2-7, is as follows: DARVTQTPRHKVTEMGQEVTMRCQPILGHNTVFWYRQTMMQGLELLAYFRNRAPLDDSGMPKDRFSAEMPDATLATLKIQPSEPRDSAVYFCASAPPGGLALYEQYFGPGTRLTVT.